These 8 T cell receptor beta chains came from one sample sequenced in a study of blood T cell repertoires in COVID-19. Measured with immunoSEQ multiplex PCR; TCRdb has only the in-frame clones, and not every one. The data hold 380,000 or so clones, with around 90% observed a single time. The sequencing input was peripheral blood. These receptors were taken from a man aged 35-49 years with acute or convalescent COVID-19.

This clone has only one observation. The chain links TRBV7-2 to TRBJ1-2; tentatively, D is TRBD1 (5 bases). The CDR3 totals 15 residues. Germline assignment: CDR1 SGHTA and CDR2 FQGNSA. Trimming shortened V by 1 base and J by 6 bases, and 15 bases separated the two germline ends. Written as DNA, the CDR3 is TGTGCCAGCAGCTTAGATCCCAGGGTGATTGATGGCTACACCTTC. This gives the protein CASSLDPRVIDGYTF.

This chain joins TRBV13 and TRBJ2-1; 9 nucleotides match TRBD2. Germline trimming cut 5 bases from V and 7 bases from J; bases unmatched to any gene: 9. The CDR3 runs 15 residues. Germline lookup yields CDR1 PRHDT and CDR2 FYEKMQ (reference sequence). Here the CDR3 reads CASSPPSGGNNEQFF. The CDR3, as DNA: TGTGCCAGCAGCCCCCCAAGCGGGGGGAATAATGAGCAGTTCTTC.

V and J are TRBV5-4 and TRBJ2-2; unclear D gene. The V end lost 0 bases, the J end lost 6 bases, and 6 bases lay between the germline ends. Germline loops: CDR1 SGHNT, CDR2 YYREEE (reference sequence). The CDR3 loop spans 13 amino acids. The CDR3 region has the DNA TGTGCCAGCAGCTTGGCAGGTCCCGGGGAGCTGTTTTTT. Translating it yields CASSLAGPGELFF.

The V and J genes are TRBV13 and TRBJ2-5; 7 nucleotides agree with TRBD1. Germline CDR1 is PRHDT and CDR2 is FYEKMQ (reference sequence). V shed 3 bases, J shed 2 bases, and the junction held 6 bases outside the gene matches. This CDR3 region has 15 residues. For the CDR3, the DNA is TGTGCCAGCAGCTTGAGGGACAGAGTTCAAGAGACCCAGTACTTC. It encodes CASSLRDRVQETQYF.

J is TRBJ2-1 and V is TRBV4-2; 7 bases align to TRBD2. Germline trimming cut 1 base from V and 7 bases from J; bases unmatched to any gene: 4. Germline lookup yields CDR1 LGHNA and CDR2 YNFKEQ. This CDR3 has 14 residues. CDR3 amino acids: CASSQGTRFNEQFF. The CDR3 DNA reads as TGTGCCAGCAGCCAAGGGACTAGGTTTAATGAGCAGTTCTTC.

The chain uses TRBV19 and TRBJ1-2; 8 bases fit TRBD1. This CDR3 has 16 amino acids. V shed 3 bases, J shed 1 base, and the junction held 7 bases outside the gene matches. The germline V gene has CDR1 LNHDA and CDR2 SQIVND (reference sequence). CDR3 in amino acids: CASSMRTGRNNYGYTF. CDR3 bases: TGTGCCAGTAGTATGAGGACAGGGAGAAATAACTATGGCTACACCTTC.

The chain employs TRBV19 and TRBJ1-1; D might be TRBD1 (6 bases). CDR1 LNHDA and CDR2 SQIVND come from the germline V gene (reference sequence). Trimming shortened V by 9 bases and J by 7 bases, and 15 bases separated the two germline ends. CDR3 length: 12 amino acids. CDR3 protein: CASANRVFEAFF. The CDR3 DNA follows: TGTGCCAGCGCCAACAGGGTCTTTGAAGCTTTCTTT. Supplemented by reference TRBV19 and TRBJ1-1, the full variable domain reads DGGITQSPKYLFRKEGQNVTLSCEQNLNHDAMYWYRQDPGQGLRLIYYSQIVNDFQKGDIAEGYSVSREKKESFPLTVTSAQKNPTAFYLCASANRVFEAFFGQGTRLTVV.

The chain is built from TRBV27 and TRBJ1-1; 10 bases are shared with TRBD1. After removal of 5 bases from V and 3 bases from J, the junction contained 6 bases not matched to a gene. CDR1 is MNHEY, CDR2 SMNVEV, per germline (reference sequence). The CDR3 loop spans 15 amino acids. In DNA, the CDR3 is TGTGCCAGCAGTATGACAGGGGGCAAGGACACTGAAGCTTTCTTT. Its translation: CASSMTGGKDTEAFF.